This T cell receptor beta chain stems from a study of blood T cell repertoires in COVID-19. Overall study context: Whether acute or convalescent, the COVID-19 samples came from the United States, Italy and Spain.

Membership in each cohort depended on participant-reported clinical history. Each recovered donor of Cohort 3 presented with two negative PCRs, clearance, or symptom resolution. In the study's own analysis: Researchers report that nucleated cell counts were estimated from reference gene primer amplification. Generated by immunoSEQ multiplex PCR, the TCRdb table keeps only in-frame clones and is missing some. V and J calls and clone size are as listed in that table; D and trimming were resolved from the DNA. The sample holds 350,000 to 550,000 clones; 85% to 90% are singletons and the top ten take 0.95% to 1.3%. This clone has just a few counts. Per the germline V gene, CDR1 is MNHEY and CDR2 is SVGAGI. This CDR3 region has 15 residues. The V end lost 9 bases, the J end lost 2 bases, and 18 bases lay between the germline ends.

The source material was PBMCs or T cells enriched from blood (not recorded which). This receptor was identified in a young man who had recovered from COVID-19. V usage is TRBV6-5 and J usage is TRBJ2-3; D ambiguous. CDR3 loop: CASNGLADHTDTQYF. The CDR3 bases are TGTGCCAGTAATGGGCTCGCAGACCACACAGATACGCAGTATTTT.